This TCR beta chain is drawn from a study of graft-versus-host responses after intestinal transplantation. At the level of the study: Each of the recipients got a multivisceral, liver-intestinal, or isolated intestinal transplant.

Sequencing was performed with immunoSEQ multiplex PCR; in TCRdb, only in-frame clones are kept and a portion is missing. In the table there are approximately 80,000 clones, around 90% of which are singletons. About this clone itself: What it binds is not known.

Germline V gene data show CDR1 as MNHEY and CDR2 as SMNVEV (reference sequence). The V and J ends lost 5 bases and 5 bases, in that order; junction bases with no gene match: 7. The CDR3 is 14 residues long. The J gene is TRBJ1-2, the V gene TRBV27; 8 nucleotides align to TRBD1. The clonotype was recovered from a human donor who received an intestinal transplant. The source material was unstimulated CD4+ T cells sorted from spleen or lymph node cells, sampled before intestinal transplant. The CDR3 DNA sequence: TGTGCCAGCAGTAGGACAGGGAGTGCTTATGGCTACACCTTC. Translated, it gives CASSRTGSAYGYTF.